The 4 T cell receptor beta chains listed next were all sequenced from one sample in a study of vaccination effects on CD4 cells after COVID-19 (dated by TCRdb to 2022 to 2024). These receptors have no known antigen. In the ViraFEST assay, PBMC were stimulated with viral peptide pools, and antigen-specific CD4+ T cell clonotypes were then identified by expansion using TCR sequencing. After more than nine days of culture, CD4+ T cells were isolated with the EasySep CD4+ T cell isolation kit. Convalescent patients had PCR-confirmed SARS-CoV-2 infection between March and December 2020, before Alpha, Beta and Delta variants emerged in the United States. Library creation used the immunoSEQ multiplex PCR assay. TCRdb holds this immuneACCESS table with in-frame rearrangements only. Some clones are missing; in checked studies, unresolved V genes explain under half, and the rest has no known cause. The sample has fewer than 60,000 clones on record, around three quarters of them singletons. The ten largest clones represent about 5% of the sample.

This sample comprised CD4+ T cells from PBMCs cultured with HIV peptides, obtained before COVID-19 vaccination. In the paper's terms, the cell subset or site label means: HIV-1 Nef peptide pool negative control/reference culture. Receptors originate from a human donor who had a prior SARS-CoV-2 infection.

V and J are TRBV18 and TRBJ1-4; no clear D. Germline V CDR1 and CDR2: KGHSH, LQKENI. Trimming stripped 3 bases from V and 10 bases from J, with 18 bases between. This CDR3 contains 15 residues. This CDR3 reads CASSPLGLRVRKLFF. As DNA, the CDR3 is TGTGCCAGCTCACCTTTGGGGTTACGTGTTCGAAAACTGTTTTTT.

The V call is TRBV11-3, the J call TRBJ2-2; 9 bases fit TRBD1. There are 14 residues in the CDR3. V trimming: 7 bases; J trimming: 5 bases; junction bases outside the gene matches: 5. Germline V gene sequence: CDR1 SGHNT, CDR2 YENEEA. The CDR3 DNA follows: TGTGCCAGCACCAGACAGGGGGGGACCGGGGAGCTGTTTTTT. Amino acid sequence: CASTRQGGTGELFF.

The chain is built from TRBV20-1 and TRBJ1-5; the D is unclear. Per germline, CDR1 DFQATT and CDR2 SNEGSKA (reference sequence). The length of the CDR3 is 10 residues. Trimming stripped 8 bases from V and 5 bases from J, with 7 bases between. The CDR3 loop is CSPHYQPQHF. CDR3 DNA sequence: TGCAGTCCCCACTATCAGCCCCAGCATTTT.

The chain has TRBV19 and TRBJ2-7; 9 nucleotides line up with TRBD2. V dropped 3 bases and J dropped 3; count of bases not matched to a gene: 9. Germline-derived CDR1 and CDR2 are LNHDA and SQIVND (reference sequence). The CDR3 is made up of 16 amino acids. The DNA of the CDR3 is TGTGCCAGTAGTATTTTCGGGTCTAGCGGGATCTACGAGCAGTACTTC. Translating gives CASSIFGSSGIYEQYF.